The 6 T cell receptor beta chains listed next were all sequenced from one sample in a study of blood T cell repertoires in COVID-19. Assay used: immunoSEQ multiplex PCR; TCRdb lists only in-frame clones, some missing. The table includes some 320,000 clones, over 90% detected once. The sequencing input was PBMCs or T cells enriched from blood (not recorded which). These receptors all stem from a woman aged 25-40 years who had been exposed to COVID-19.

This sequence joins TRBV5-4 and TRBJ1-2; D remains ambiguous. From germline, CDR1 is SGHNT and CDR2 YYREEE (reference sequence). The CDR3 totals 15 residues. V gave up 3 bases and J gave up 4 bases, with 16 bases separating them. The CDR3, as DNA: TGTGCCAGCAGCTATGGCCCGTCTTCGGGCTATGGCTACACCTTC. This sequence encodes CASSYGPSSGYGYTF.

This chain links TRBV4-3 with TRBJ2-6; no definite D call. Trimming stripped 1 base from V and 4 bases from J, with 11 bases between. This CDR3 is built from 16 residues. Germline CDR1 reads LGHNA; CDR2 reads YSLEER. The CDR3 nucleotides read TGCGCCAGCAGCCAAGGTCCGGGTTCGGGGGCCAACGTCCTGACTTTC. Translated, it gives CASSQGPGSGANVLTF.

The chain has TRBV4-2 and TRBJ2-7; TRBD2 might be the D (5 bases). The germline V gene has CDR1 LGHNA and CDR2 YNFKEQ. This CDR3 has 16 residues. V lost 1 base to trimming and J lost 3 bases, with 16 bases between them. CDR3 bases: TGTGCCAGCAGCCAAGGGTTGTATCGGGGAGACTACGAGCAGTACTTC. Protein: CASSQGLYRGDYEQYF.

The chain is built from TRBV4-1 and TRBJ1-2; weak D call: TRBD1 (5 bases). The V end lost 2 bases, the J end lost 8 bases, and 27 bases lay between the germline ends. Looked up from germline, CDR1 is MGHRA and CDR2 is YSYEKL. The CDR3 sequence is 18 residues long. CDR3 coding DNA: TGCGCCAGCAGCCAACCTGGGGGGACGGCGAGACTAAGGCAAGGCTACACCTTC. This encodes CASSQPGGTARLRQGYTF.

This clone appeared a single time. This chain uses TRBV4-3 with TRBJ2-7, with D perhaps matching TRBD2 (5 bases). This CDR3 is built from 15 residues. Germline V gene data show CDR1 as LGHNA and CDR2 as YSLEER. Trimming took off 0 bases at V and 3 bases at J, with 12 bases between the two ends. The CDR3 region is CASSQDEGVLYEQYF. CDR3 in DNA: TGCGCCAGCAGCCAAGATGAGGGCGTACTCTACGAGCAGTACTTC.

This sequence joins TRBV18 and TRBJ1-1; D is uncertain. Germline CDR1 KGHSH, CDR2 LQKENI. This CDR3 is 18 amino acids long. V was trimmed by 3 bases and J by 3 bases, leaving 23 bases between them. Here the CDR3 reads CASSPYPKAAPGDTEAFF. As DNA, the CDR3 is TGTGCCAGCTCACCCTACCCCAAGGCAGCTCCCGGGGACACTGAAGCTTTCTTT. Full variable domain (remainder filled in from reference TRBV18 and TRBJ1-1): NAGVMQNPRHLVRRRGQEARLRCSPMKGHSHVYWYRQLPEEGLKFMVYLQKENIIDESGMPKERFSAEFPKEGPSILRIQQVVRGDSAAYFCASSPYPKAAPGDTEAFFGQGTRLTVV.